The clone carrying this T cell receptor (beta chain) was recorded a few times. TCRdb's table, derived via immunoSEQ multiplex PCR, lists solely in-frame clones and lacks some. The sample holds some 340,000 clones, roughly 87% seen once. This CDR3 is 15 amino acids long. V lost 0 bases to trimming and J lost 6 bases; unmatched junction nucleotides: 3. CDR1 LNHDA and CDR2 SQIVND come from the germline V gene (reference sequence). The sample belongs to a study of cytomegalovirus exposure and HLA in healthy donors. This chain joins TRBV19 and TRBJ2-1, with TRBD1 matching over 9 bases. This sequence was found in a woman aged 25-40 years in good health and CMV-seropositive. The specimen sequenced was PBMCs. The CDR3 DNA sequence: TGTGCCAGTAGTATAGATAGGACAGGGGCCAATGAGCAGTTCTTC. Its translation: CASSIDRTGANEQFF.